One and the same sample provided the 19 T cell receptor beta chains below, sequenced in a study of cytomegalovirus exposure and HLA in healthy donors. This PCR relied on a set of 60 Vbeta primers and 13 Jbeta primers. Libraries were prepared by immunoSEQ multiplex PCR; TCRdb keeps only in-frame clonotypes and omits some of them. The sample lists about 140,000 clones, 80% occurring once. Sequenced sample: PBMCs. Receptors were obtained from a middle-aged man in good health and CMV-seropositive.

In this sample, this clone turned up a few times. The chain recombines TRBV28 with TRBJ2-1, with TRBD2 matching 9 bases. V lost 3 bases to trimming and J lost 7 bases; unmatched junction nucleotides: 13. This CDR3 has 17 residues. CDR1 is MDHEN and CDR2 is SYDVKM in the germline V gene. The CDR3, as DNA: TGTGCCAGCAGTTTTTGGGGGCGGGGGGGGCGGTGGAATGAGCAGTTCTTC. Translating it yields CASSFWGRGGRWNEQFF.

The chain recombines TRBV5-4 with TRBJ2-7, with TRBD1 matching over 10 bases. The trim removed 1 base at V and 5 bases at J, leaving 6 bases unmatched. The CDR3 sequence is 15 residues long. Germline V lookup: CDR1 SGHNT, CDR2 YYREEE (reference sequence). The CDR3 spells CASSLPDRGIDEQYF. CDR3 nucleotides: TGTGCCAGCAGCTTGCCGGACAGGGGGATCGACGAGCAGTACTTC.

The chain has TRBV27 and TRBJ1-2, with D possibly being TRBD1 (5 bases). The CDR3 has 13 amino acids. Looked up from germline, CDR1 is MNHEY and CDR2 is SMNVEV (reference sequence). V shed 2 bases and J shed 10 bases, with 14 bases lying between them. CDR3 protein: CASSLQGATVYTF. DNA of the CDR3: TGTGCCAGCAGTTTACAGGGTGCTACCGTCTACACCTTC.

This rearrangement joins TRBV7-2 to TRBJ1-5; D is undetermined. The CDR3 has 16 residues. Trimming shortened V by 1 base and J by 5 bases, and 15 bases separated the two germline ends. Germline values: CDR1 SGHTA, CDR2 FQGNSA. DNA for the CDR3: TGTGCCAGCAGCTTAGTCGGCGGAATCCCCTATCAGCCCCAGCATTTT. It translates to CASSLVGGIPYQPQHF.

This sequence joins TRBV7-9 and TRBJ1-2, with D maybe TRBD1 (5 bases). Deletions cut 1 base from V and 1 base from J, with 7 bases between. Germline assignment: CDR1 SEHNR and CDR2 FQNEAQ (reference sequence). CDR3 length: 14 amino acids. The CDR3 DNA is TGTGCCAGCAGCTTAGTGACAGTTAACTATGGCTACACCTTC. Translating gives CASSLVTVNYGYTF.

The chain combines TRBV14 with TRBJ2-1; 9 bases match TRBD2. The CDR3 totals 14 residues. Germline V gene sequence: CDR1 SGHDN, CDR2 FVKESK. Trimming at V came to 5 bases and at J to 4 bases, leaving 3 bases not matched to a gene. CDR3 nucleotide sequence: TGTGCCAGCAGCGGGACTAGCTCTTACAATGAGCAGTTCTTC. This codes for CASSGTSSYNEQFF.

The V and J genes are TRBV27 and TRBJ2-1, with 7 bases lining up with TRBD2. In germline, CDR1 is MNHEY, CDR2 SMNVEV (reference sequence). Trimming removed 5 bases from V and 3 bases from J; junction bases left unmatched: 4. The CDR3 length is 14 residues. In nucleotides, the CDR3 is TGTGCCAGCAGTCGGCTAGCGGTCTACAATGAGCAGTTCTTC. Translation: CASSRLAVYNEQFF.

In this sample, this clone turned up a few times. This CDR3 reads CASSRDGGTPYEQYF. As DNA, the CDR3 is TGCGCCAGCAGCCGGGATGGGGGGACCCCCTACGAGCAGTACTTC. The rearrangement joins TRBV4-3 to TRBJ2-7, with D perhaps TRBD2 (6 bases). This CDR3 spans 15 amino acids. Trimming removed 4 bases from V and 2 bases from J, with 15 bases in between. Per the germline V gene, CDR1 is LGHNA and CDR2 is YSLEER.

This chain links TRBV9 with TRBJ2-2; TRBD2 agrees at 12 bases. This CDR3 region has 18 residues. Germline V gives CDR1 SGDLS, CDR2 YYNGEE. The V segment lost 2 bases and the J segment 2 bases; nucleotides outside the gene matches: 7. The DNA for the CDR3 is TGTGCCAGCAGCGTGAAGACTAGCGGGAGTCGAAACACCGGGGAGCTGTTTTTT. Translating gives CASSVKTSGSRNTGELFF.

The CDR3 DNA is TGTGCCAGCTCCCCGACAGACACAGATACGCAGTATTTT. It translates to CASSPTDTDTQYF. The chain combines TRBV28 with TRBJ2-3, with D possibly matching TRBD1 (5 bases). V shed 8 bases and J shed 2 bases, with 11 bases lying between them. This CDR3 is 13 amino acids long. From germline, CDR1 is MDHEN and CDR2 SYDVKM.

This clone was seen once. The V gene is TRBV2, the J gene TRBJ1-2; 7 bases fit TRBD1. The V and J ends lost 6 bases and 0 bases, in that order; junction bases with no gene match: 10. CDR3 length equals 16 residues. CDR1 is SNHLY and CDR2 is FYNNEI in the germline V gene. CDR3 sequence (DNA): TGTGCCAGCAGGAGGACAGGTTCTCGAGCTAACTATGGCTACACCTTC. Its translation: CASRRTGSRANYGYTF. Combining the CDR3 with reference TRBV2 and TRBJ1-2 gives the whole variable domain EPEVTQTPSHQVTQMGQEVILRCVPISNHLYFYWYRQILGQKVEFLVSFYNNEISEKSEIFDDQFSVERPDGSNFTLKIRSTKLEDSAMYFCASRRTGSRANYGYTFGSGTRLTVV.

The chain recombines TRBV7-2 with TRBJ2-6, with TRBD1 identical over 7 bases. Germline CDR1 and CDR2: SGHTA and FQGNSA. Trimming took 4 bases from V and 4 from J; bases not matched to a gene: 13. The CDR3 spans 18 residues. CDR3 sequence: CASSYRQGTTSGANVLTF. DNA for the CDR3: TGTGCCAGCAGCTACCGACAGGGCACCACCTCCGGGGCCAACGTCCTGACTTTC.

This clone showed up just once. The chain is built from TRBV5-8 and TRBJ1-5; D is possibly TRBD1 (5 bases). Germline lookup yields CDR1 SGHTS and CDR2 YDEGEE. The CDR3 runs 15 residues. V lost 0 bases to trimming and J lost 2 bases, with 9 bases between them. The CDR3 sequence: CASSLGGRRNQPQHF. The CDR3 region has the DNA TGTGCCAGCAGCTTGGGGGGCAGGCGCAATCAGCCCCAGCATTTT.

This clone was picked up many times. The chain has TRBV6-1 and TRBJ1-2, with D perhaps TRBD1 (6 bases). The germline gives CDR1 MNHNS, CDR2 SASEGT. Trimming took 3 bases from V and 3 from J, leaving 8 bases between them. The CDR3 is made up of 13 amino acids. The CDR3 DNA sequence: TGTGCCAGCAGTGAGGGGGCGCACTATGGCTACACCTTC. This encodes CASSEGAHYGYTF.

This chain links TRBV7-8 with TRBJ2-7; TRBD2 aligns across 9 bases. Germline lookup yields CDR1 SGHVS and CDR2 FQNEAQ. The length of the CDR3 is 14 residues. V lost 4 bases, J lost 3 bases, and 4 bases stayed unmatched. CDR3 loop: CASSYSSGGYEQYF. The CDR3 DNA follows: TGTGCCAGCAGCTATAGTAGCGGGGGCTACGAGCAGTACTTC.

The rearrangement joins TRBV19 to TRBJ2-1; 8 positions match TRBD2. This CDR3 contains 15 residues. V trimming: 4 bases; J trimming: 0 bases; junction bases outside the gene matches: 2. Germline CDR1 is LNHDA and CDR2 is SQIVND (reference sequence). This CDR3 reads CASSTGTSSYNEQFF. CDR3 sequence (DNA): TGTGCCAGTAGTACCGGGACTAGCTCCTACAATGAGCAGTTCTTC.

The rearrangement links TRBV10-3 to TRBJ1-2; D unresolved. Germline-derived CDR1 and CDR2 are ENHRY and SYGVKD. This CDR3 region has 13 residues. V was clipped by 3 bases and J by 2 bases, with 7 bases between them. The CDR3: CAISDSGNYGYTF. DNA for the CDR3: TGTGCCATCAGTGATTCGGGAAACTATGGCTACACCTTC.

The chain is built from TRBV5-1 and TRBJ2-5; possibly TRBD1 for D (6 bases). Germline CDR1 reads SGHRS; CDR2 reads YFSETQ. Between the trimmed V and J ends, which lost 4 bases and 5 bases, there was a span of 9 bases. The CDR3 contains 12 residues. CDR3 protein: CASSHDRETQYF. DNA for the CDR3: TGCGCCAGCAGCCATGACAGGGAGACCCAGTACTTC.

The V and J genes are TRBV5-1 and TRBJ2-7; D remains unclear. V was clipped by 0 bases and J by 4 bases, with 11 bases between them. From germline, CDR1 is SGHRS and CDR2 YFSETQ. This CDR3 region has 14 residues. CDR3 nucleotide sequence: TGCGCCAGCAGCTTGGTGGTCAGGCCATACGAGCAGTACTTC. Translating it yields CASSLVVRPYEQYF.